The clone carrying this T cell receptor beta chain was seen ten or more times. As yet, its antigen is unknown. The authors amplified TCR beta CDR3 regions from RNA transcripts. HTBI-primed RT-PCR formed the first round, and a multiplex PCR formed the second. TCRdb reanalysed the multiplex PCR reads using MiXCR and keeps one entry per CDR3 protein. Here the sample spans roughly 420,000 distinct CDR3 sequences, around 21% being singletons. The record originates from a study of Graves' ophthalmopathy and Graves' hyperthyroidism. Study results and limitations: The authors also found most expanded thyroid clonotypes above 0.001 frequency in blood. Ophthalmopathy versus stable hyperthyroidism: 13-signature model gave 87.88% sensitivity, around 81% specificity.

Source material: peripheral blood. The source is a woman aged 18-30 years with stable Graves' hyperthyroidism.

The CDR3 region has the DNA TGTGCCAGCAGCTTCGGACCGGATTACGAGCAGTACTTC. Its protein is CASSFGPDYEQYF. V gene TRBV11-2 combines with J gene TRBJ2-7; D uncertain. V lost 3 bases to trimming and J lost 4 bases, with 10 bases between them. The germline V gene encodes CDR1 SGHAT and CDR2 FQNNGV. The length of the CDR3 is 13 residues.